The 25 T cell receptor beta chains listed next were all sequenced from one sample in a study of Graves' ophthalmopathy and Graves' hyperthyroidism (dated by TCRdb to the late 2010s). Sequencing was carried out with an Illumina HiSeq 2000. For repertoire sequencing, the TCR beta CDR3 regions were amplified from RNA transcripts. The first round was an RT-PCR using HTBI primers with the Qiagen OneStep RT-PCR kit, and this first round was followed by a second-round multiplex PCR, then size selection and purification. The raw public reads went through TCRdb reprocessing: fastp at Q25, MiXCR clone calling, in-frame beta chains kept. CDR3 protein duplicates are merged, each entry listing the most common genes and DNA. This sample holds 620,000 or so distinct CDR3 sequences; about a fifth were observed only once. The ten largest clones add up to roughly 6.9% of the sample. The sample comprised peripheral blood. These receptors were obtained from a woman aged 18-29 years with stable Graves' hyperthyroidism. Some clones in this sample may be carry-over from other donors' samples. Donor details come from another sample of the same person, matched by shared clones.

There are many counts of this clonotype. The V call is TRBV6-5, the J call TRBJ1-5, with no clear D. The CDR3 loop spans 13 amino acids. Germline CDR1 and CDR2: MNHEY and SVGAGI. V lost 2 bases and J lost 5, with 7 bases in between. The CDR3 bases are TGTGCCAGCAGTTACAAGGCCGATCAGCCCCAGCATTTT. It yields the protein CASSYKADQPQHF.

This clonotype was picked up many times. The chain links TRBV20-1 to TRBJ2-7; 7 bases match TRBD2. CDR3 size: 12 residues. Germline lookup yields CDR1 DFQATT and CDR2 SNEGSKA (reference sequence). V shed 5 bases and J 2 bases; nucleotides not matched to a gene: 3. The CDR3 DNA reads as TGCAGTGCTTTAGCGGGCACCTACGAGCAGTACTTC. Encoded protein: CSALAGTYEQYF.

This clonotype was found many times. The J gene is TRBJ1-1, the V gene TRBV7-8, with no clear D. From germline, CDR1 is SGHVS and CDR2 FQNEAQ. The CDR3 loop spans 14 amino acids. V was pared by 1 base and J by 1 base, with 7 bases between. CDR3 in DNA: TGTGCCAGCAGCTTAGAACAGACGAACACTGAAGCTTTCTTT. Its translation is CASSLEQTNTEAFF.

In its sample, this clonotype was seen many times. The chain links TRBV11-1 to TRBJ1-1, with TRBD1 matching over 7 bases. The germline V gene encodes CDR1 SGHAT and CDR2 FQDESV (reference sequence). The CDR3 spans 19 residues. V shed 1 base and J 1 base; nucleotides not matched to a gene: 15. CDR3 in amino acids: CASSLGLFGRGSWNTEAFF. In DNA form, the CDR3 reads TGTGCCAGCAGCTTAGGTTTGTTCGGCAGGGGGAGTTGGAACACTGAAGCTTTCTTT.

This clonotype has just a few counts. The CDR3 nucleotides read TGTGCCACCAGTGATTTGCTAAGGAACTATGGCTACACCTTC. This sequence encodes CATSDLLRNYGYTF. This rearrangement joins TRBV24-1 to TRBJ1-2; no clear D. Germline CDR1 and CDR2: KGHDR and SFDVKD. The CDR3 totals 14 residues. Trimming left V 0 bases short and J 2 bases short, with 6 bases between.

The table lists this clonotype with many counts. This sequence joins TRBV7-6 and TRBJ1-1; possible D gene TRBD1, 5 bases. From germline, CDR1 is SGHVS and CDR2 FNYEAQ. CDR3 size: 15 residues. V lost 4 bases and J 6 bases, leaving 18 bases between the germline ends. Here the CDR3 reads CASSSVDKLGPEAFF. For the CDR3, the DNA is TGTGCCAGCAGCTCCGTGGACAAATTGGGACCTGAAGCTTTCTTT.

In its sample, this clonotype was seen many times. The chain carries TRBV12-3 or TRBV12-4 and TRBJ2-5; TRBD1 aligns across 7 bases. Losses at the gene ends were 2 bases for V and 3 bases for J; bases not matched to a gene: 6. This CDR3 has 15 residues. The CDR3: CASSLYPGGEETQYF. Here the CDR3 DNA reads TGTGCCAGCAGTTTATACCCAGGGGGTGAAGAGACCCAGTACTTC.

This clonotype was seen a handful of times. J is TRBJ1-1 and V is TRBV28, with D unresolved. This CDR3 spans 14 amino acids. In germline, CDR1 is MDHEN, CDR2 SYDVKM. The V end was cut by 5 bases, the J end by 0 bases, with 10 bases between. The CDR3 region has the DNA TGTGCCAGCAGTATGCTTAGTCTGAACACTGAAGCTTTCTTT. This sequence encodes CASSMLSLNTEAFF.

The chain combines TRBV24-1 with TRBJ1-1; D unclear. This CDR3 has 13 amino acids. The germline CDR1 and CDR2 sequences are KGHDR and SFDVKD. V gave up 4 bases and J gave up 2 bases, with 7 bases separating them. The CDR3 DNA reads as TGTGCCACCAGTGACAGTTTCAACACTGAAGCTTTCTTT. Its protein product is CATSDSFNTEAFF.

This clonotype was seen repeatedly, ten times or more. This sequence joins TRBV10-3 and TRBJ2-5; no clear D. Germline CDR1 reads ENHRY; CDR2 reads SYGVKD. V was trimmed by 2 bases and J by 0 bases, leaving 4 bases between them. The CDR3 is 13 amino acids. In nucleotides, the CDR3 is TGTGCCATCAGTGAGATGTACCAAGAGACCCAGTACTTC. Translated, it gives CAISEMYQETQYF.

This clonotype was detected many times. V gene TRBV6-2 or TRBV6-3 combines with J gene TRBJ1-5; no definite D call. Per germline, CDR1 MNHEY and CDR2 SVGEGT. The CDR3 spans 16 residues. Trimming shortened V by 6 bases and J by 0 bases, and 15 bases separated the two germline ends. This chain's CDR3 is CASSNLGQYSNQPQHF. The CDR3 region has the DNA TGTGCCAGCAGCAATCTCGGCCAATATAGCAATCAGCCCCAGCATTTT.

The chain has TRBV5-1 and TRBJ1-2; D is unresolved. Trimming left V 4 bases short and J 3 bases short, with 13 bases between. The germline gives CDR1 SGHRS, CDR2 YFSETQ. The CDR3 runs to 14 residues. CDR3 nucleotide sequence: TGCGCCAGCAGCCCAATGGGCCAGGACTATGGCTACACCTTC. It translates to CASSPMGQDYGYTF.

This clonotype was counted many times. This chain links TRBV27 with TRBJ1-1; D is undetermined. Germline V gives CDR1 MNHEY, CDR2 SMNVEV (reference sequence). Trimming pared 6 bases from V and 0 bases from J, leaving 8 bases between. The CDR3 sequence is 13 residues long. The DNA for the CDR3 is TGTGCCAGCAGCTCCCTCATGAACACTGAAGCTTTCTTT. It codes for CASSSLMNTEAFF.

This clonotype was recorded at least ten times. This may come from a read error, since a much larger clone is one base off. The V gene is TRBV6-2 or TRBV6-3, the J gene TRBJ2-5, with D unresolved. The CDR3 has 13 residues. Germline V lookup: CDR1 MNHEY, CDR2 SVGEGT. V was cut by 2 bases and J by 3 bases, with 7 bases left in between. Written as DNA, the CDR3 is TGTGCCAGCAGTTACAAGGTAGAAGAGACCCAGTACTTC. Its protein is CASSYKVEETQYF.

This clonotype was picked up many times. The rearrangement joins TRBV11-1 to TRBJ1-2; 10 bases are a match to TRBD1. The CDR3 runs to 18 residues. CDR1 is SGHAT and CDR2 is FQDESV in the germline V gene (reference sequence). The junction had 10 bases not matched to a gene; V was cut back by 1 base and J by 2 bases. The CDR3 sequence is CASSLVFETGGVNYGYTF. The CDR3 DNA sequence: TGTGCCAGCAGCTTAGTGTTCGAGACAGGGGGCGTAAACTATGGCTACACCTTC.

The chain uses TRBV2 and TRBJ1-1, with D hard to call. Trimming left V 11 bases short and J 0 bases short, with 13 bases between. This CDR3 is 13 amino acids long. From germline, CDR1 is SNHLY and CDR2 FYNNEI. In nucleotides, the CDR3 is TGTGCCTCCGGGTGGGGAATGAACACTGAAGCTTTCTTT. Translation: CASGWGMNTEAFF. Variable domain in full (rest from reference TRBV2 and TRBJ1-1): EPEVTQTPSHQVTQMGQEVILRCVPISNHLYFYWYRQILGQKVEFLVSFYNNEISEKSEIFDDQFSVERPDGSNFTLKIRSTKLEDSAMYFCASGWGMNTEAFFGQGTRLTVV.

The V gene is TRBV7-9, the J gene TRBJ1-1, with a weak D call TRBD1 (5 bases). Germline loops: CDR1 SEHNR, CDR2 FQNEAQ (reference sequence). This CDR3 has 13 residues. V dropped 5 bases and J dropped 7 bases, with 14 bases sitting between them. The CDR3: CASSVMTAGEAFF. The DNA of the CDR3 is TGTGCCAGCAGCGTAATGACAGCAGGTGAAGCTTTCTTT. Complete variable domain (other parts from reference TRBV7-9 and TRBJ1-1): DTGVSQNPRHKITKRGQNVTFRCDPISEHNRLYWYRQTLGQGPEFLTYFQNEAQLEKSRLLSDRFSAERPKGSFSTLEIQRTEQGDSAMYLCASSVMTAGEAFFGQGTRLTVV.

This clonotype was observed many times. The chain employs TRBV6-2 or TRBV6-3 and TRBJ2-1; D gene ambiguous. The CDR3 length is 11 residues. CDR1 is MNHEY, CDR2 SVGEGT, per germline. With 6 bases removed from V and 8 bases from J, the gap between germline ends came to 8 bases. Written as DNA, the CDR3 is TGTGCCAGCAGCGAGGTGTATGAGCAGTTCTTC. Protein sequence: CASSEVYEQFF.

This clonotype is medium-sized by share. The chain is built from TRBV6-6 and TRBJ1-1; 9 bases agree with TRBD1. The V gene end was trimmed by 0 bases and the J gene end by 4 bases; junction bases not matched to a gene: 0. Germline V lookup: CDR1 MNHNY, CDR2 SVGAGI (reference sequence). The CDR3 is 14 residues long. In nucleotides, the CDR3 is TGTGCCAGCAGTTACTCGACAGGGGGCACTGAAGCTTTCTTT. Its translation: CASSYSTGGTEAFF.

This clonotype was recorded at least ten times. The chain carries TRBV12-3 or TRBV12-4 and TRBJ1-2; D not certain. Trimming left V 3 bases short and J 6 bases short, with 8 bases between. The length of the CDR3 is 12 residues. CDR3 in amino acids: CASSFGLNGYTF. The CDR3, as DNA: TGTGCCAGCAGTTTTGGGTTGAATGGCTACACCTTC.

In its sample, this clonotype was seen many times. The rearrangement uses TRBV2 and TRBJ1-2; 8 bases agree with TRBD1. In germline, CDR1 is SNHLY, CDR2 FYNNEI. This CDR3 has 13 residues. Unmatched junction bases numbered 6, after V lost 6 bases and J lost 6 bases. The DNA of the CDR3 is TGTGCCAGCAGAGCGGGACAGGCGAATGGCTACACCTTC. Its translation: CASRAGQANGYTF.

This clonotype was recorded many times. DNA of the CDR3: TGTGCCAGCAGTTCCAGACCGTATGGCTACACCTTC. It yields the protein CASSSRPYGYTF. The chain combines TRBV12-3 or TRBV12-4 with TRBJ1-2; D is unclear. V lost 4 bases and J 5 bases, leaving 8 bases between the germline ends. The CDR3 covers 12 residues.

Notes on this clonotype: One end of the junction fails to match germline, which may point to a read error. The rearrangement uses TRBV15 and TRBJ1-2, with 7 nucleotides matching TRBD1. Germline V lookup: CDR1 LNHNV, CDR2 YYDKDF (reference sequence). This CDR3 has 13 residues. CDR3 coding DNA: TGTGCCACCAGCAGGGGCGACAGGGAGGGCTGCACCTTC. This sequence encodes CATSRGDREGCTF.

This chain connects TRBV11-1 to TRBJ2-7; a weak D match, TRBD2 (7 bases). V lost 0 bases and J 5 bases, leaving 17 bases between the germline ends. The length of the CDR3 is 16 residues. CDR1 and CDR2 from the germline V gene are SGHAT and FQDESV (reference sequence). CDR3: CASSLAGYRDYNEQYF. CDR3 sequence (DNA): TGTGCCAGCAGCTTAGCGGGATACAGGGACTACAACGAGCAGTACTTC.

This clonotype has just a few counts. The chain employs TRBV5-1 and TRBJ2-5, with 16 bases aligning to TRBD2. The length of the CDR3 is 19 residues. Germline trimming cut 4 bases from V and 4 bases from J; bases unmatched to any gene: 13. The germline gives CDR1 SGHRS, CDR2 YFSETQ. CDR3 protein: CASSPPGLAGGPWGETQYF. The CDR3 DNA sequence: TGCGCCAGCAGCCCCCCGGGACTAGCGGGAGGGCCGTGGGGAGAGACCCAGTACTTC.